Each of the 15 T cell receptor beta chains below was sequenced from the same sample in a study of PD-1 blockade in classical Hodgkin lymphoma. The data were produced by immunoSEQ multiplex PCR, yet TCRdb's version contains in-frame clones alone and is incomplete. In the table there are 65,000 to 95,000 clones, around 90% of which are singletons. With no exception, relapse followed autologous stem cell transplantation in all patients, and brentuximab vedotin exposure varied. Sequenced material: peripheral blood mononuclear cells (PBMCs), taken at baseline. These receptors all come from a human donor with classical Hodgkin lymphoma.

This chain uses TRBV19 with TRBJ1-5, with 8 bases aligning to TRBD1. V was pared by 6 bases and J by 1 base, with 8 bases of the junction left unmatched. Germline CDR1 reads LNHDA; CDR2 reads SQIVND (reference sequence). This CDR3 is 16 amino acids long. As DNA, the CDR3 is TGTGCCAGTAGCTCTTCAGGGGGCTGGAGCAATCAGCCCCAGCATTTT. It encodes CASSSSGGWSNQPQHF. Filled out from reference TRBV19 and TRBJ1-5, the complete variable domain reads DGGITQSPKYLFRKEGQNVTLSCEQNLNHDAMYWYRQDPGQGLRLIYYSQIVNDFQKGDIAEGYSVSREKKESFPLTVTSAQKNPTAFYLCASSSSGGWSNQPQHFGDGTRLSIL.

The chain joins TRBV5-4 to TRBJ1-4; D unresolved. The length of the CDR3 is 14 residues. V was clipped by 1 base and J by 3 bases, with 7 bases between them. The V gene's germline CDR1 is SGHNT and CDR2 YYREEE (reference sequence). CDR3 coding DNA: TGTGCCAGCAGCTTGAATCAGCCTAATGAAAAACTGTTTTTT. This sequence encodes CASSLNQPNEKLFF.

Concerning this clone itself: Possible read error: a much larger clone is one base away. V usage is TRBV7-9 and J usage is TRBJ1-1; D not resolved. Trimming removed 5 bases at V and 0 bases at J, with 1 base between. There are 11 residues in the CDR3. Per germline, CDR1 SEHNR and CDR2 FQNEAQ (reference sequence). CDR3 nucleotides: TGTGCCAGCAGCCTGAACACTGAAGCTTTCTTT. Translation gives CASSLNTEAFF. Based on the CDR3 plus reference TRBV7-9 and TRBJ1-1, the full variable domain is DTGVSQNPRHKITKRGQNVTFRCDPISEHNRLYWYRQTLGQGPEFLTYFQNEAQLEKSRLLSDRFSAERPKGSFSTLEIQRTEQGDSAMYLCASSLNTEAFFGQGTRLTVV.

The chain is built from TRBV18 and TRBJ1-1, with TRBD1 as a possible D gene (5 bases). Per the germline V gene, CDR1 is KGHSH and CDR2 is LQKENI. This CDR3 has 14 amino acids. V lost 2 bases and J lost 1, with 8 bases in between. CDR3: CASSPGQGNTEAFF. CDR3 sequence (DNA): TGTGCCAGCTCACCAGGTCAGGGGAACACTGAAGCTTTCTTT.

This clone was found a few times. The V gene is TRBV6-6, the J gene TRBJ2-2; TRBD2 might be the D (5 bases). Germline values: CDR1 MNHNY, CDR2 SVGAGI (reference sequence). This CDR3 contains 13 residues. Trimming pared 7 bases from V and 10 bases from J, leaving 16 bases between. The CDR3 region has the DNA TGTGCCAGCACCGGGTATATCGGGGTGGAGCTGTTTTTT. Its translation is CASTGYIGVELFF.

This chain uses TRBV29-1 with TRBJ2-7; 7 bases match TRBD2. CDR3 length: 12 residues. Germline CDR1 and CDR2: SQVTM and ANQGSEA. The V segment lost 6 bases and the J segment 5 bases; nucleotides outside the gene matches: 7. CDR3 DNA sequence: TGCAGCGTCAGACTAGCTGGGGACGAGCAGTACTTC. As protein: CSVRLAGDEQYF.

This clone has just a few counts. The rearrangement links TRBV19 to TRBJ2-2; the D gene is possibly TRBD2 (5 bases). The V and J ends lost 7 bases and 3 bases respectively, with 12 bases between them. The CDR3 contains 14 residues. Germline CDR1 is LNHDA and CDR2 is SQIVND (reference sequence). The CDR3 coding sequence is TGTGCCAGTACCCGGAAGGGAGACACCGGGGAGCTGTTTTTT. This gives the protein CASTRKGDTGELFF.

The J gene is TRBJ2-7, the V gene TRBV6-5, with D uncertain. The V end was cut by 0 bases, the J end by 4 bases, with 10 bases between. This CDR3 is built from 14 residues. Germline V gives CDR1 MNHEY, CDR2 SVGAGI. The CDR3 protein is CASSYSNLGYEQYF. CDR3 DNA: TGTGCCAGCAGTTACTCGAATTTGGGTTACGAGCAGTACTTC.

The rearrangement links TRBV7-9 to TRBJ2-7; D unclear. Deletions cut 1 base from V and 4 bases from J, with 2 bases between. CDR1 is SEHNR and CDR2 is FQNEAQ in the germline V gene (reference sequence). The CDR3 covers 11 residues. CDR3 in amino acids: CASSLDYEQYF. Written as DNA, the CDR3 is TGTGCCAGCAGCTTAGATTACGAGCAGTACTTC.

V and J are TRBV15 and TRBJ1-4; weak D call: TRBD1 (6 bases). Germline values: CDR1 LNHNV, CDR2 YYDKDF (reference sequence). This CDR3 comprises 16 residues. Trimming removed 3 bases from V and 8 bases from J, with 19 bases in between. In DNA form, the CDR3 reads TGTGCCACCAGCAGTTCGACAGGAGGAGTCGGGGAAAAACTGTTTTTT. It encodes CATSSSTGGVGEKLFF.

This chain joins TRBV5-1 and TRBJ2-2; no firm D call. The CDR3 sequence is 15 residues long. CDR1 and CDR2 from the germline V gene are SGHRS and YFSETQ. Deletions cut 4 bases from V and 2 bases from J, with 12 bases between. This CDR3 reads CASSPLTSNTGELFF. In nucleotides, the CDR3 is TGCGCCAGCAGCCCATTGACTTCCAACACCGGGGAGCTGTTTTTT.

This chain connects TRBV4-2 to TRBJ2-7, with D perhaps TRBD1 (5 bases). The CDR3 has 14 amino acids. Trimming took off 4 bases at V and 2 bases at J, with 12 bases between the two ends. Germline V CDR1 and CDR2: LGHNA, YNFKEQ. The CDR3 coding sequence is TGTGCCAGCAGCCCTGACAGTCCGGCCTACGAGCAGTACTTC. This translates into CASSPDSPAYEQYF.

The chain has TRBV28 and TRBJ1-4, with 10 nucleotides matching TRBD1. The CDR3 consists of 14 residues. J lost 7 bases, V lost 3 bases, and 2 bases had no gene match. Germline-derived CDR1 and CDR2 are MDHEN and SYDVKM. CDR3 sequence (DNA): TGTGCCAGCAGTTTCGGGACAGGGGTTGAAAAACTGTTTTTT. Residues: CASSFGTGVEKLFF.

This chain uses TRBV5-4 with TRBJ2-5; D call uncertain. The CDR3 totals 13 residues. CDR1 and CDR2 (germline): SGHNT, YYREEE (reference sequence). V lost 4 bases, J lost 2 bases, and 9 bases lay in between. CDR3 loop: CASSIPSQETQYF. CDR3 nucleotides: TGTGCCAGCAGCATCCCTTCTCAAGAGACCCAGTACTTC.

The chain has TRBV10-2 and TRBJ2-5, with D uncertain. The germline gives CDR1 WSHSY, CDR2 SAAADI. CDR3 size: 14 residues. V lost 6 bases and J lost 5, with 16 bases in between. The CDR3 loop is CASSARHGRETQYF. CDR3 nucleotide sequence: TGCGCCAGCAGCGCTCGACACGGTAGGGAGACCCAGTACTTC.